The clone carrying this T cell receptor beta chain was recorded a few times. Its antigen is as yet unknown. The length of the CDR3 is 12 residues. Trimming stripped 0 bases from V and 10 bases from J, with 9 bases between. Germline CDR1 SGDLS, CDR2 YYNGEE. PCR involved 60 Vbeta and 13 Jbeta primers. TCRdb keeps only in-frame clones here, not all; method: immunoSEQ multiplex PCR. The data hold around 41,000 clones, with roughly half observed a single time. These data come from a study of cytomegalovirus exposure and HLA in healthy donors. Regarding the study as a whole: A later analysis linked 16,951 TCR beta sequences to HLA alleles at 0.05 false discovery rate. It emerged from a later analysis that several of the most significant clusters appeared to be linked to common viral pathogens. Relative to the approximately 700-donor mean, N-insertions were reportedly fewer in an Asian-associated ancestry cluster in a later analysis. In all likelihood, a cluster of highly shared sequence variants was a sequencing artifact.

This chain connects TRBV9 to TRBJ2-3; maybe TRBD2 (6 bases). The sequence was collected from a man between 60 and 75 years old in good health and CMV-seronegative. The sample consisted of PBMCs. The CDR3 loop is CASSVASGAQYF. In DNA form, the CDR3 reads TGTGCCAGCAGCGTAGCGTCGGGGGCGCAGTATTTT.